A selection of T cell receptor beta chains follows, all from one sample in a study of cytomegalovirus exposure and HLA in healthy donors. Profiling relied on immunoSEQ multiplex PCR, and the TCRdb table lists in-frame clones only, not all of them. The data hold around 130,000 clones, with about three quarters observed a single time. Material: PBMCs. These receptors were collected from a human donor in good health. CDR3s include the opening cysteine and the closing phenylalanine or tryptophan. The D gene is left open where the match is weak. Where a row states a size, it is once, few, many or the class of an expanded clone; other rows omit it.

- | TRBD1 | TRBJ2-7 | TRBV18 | TGTGCCAGCTCACCCCGGACAGGGGGCCATCCCTACGAGCAGTACTTC | CASSPRTGGHPYEQYF
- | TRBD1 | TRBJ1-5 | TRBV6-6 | TGTGCCAGCGTTTCCCGGACAGGTCTGAGGCAGCCCCAGCATTTT | CASVSRTGLRQPQHF
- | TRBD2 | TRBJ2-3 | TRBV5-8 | TGTGCCAGCAGCTCCCTATGGCGGGAGAGCACAGATACGCAGTATTTT | CASSSLWRESTDTQYF
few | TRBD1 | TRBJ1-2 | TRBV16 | TGTGCCAGCAGCCAACAGCCGCCCGGGACAGTGAGCTATGGCTACACCTTC | CASSQQPPGTVSYGYTF
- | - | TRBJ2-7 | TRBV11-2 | TGTGCCAGCAGCTTCCCCCTATTCATTTCGGGGGAGCAGTACTTC | CASSFPLFISGEQYF
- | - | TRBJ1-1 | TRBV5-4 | TGTGCCAGCAGCTTGGCTAGGGCAGGGACTGAAGCTTTCTTT | CASSLARAGTEAFF
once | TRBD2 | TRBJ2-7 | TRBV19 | TGTGCCAGTAGTTTGGTCGGGGGGACCTACGAGCAGTACTTC | CASSLVGGTYEQYF
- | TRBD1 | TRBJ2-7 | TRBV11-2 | TGTGCCAGCTCCCCCCCAATCCGGGACAGGGGATACGAGCAGTACTTC | CASSPPIRDRGYEQYF
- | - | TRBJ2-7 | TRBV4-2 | TGTGCCAGCAGCCAAGAAGGTCCGGGGGGCCAATACGAGCAGTACTTC | CASSQEGPGGQYEQYF
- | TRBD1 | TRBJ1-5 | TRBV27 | TGTGCCAGCAGTTTTAGCCGACAGGGAAATCAGCCCCAGCATTTC | CASSFSRQGNQPQHF
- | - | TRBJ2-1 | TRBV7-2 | TGTGCCAGCAGCTTAGCTCCCGGAGGCCCACGGGCGCAGTTCTTC | CASSLAPGGPRAQFF